The subject of this entry is one T cell receptor beta chain. Its matching antigen is unknown. This record comes from a study of T-cell memory formation after mild COVID-19. Study-wide results and caveats: The finding that pre-infection memory included some responding clones suggested that cross-reactive memory joined.

TCRdb ran MiXCR on the 5' RACE reads and lists one entry per CDR3 protein. The sample contains hundreds of thousands of distinct CDR3 sequences, 15% to 20% of which appear only once. Looked up from germline, CDR1 is ENHRY and CDR2 is SYGVKD. The CDR3 totals 15 residues. Trimming left V 6 bases short and J 5 bases short, with 19 bases between. Sequenced material: PBMCs or a T cell subset sorted from them (not recorded which). The J gene is TRBJ2-5, the V gene TRBV10-3, with D possibly being TRBD1 or TRBD2 (5 bases each). The source of this sequence is a man aged 18 to 35 who had mild COVID-19 (a few samples of this study predate the infection). Cell type and time point are not known. CDR3 region: CAISRGADTGETQYF. The CDR3, as DNA: TGTGCCATCAGCCGAGGGGCGGATACTGGGGAGACCCAGTACTTC.